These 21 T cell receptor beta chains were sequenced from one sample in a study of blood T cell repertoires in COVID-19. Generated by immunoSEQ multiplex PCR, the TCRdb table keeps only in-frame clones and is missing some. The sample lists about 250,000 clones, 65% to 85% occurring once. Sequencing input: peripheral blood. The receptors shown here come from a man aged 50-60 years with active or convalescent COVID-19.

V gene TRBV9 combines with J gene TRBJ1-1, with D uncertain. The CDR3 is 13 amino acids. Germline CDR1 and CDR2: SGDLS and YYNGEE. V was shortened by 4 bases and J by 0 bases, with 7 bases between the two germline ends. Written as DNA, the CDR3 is TGTGCCAGCAGCCCCCAAATGAACACTGAAGCTTTCTTT. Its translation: CASSPQMNTEAFF. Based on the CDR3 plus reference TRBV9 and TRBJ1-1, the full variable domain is DSGVTQTPKHLITATGQRVTLRCSPRSGDLSVYWYQQSLDQGLQFLIQYYNGEERAKGNILERFSAQQFPDLHSELNLSSLELGDSALYFCASSPQMNTEAFFGQGTRLTVV.

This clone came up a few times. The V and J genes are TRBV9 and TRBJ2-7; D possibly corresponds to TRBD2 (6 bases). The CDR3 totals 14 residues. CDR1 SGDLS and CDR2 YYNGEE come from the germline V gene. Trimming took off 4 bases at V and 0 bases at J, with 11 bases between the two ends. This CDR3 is CASSPGLYSYEQYF. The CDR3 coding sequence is TGTGCCAGCAGCCCGGGACTTTACTCCTACGAGCAGTACTTC.

The CDR3 protein is CASSSVSYEQYF. Written as DNA, the CDR3 is TGTGCCAGCAGTTCGGTGTCCTACGAGCAGTACTTC. This chain links TRBV6-2 or TRBV6-3 with TRBJ2-7, with D hard to call. The CDR3 length is 12 residues. The germline V gene encodes CDR1 MNHEY and CDR2 SVGEGT. Trimming shortened V by 4 bases and J by 1 base, and 5 bases separated the two germline ends.

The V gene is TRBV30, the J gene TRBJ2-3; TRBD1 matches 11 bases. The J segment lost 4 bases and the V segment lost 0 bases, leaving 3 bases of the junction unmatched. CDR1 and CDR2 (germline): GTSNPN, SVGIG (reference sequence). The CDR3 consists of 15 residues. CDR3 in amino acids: CAWSVGTGGADTQYF. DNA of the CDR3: TGTGCCTGGAGTGTAGGGACAGGGGGTGCAGATACGCAGTATTTT.

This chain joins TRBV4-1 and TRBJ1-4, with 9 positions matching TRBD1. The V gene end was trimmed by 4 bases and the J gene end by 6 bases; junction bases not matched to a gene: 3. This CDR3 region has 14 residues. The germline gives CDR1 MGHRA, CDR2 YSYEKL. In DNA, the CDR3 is TGCGCCAGCAGCCCGGGACAGGGAGATGAAAAACTGTTTTTT. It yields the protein CASSPGQGDEKLFF.

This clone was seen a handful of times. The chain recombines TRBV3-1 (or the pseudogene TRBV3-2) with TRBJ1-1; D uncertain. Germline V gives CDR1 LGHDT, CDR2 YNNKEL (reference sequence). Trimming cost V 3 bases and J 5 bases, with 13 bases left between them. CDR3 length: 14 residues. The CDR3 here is CASSQRYEATEAFF. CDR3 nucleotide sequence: TGTGCCAGCAGCCAGAGATACGAGGCGACTGAAGCTTTCTTT.

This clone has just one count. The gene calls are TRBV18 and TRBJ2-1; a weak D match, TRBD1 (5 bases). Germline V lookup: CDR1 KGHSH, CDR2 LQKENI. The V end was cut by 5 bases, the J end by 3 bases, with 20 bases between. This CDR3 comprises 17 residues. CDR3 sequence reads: CASSILVDNTVYNEQFF. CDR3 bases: TGTGCCAGCTCAATACTCGTGGACAACACGGTCTACAATGAGCAGTTCTTC.

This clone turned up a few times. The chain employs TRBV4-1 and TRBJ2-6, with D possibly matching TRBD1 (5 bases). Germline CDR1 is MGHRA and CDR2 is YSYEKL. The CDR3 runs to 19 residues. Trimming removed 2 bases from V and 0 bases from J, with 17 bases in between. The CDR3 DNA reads TGCGCCAGCAGCCAATCCCCCAGGGCCCATTCCTCTGGGGCCAACGTCCTGACTTTC. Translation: CASSQSPRAHSSGANVLTF.

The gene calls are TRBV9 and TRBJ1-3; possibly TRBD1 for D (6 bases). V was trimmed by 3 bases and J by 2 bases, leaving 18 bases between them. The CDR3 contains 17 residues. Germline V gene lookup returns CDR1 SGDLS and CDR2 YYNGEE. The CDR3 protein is CASSGPGGQIAGNTIYF. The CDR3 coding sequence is TGTGCCAGCAGCGGGCCCGGGGGGCAAATCGCTGGAAACACCATATATTTT.

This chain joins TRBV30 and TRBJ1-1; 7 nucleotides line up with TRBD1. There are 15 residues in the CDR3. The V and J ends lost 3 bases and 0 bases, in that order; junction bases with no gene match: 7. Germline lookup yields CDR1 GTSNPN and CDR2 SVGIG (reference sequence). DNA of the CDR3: TGTGCCTGGAGACACACCGGGACAGTGAACACTGAAGCTTTCTTT. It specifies CAWRHTGTVNTEAFF.

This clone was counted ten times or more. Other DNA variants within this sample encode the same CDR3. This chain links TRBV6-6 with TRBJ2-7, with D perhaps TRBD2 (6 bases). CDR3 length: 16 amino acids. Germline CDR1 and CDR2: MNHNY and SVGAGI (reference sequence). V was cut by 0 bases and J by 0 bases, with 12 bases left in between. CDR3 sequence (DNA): TGTGCCAGCAGTTACTCGGGCGGGGTGAGCTCCTACGAGCAGTACTTC. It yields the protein CASSYSGGVSSYEQYF.

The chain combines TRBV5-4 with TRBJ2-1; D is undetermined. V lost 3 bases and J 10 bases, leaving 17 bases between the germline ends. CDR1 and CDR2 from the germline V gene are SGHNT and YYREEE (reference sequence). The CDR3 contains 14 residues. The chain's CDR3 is CASSSPVPPREQFF. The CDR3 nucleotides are TGTGCCAGCAGCTCCCCAGTCCCCCCCAGAGAGCAGTTCTTC.

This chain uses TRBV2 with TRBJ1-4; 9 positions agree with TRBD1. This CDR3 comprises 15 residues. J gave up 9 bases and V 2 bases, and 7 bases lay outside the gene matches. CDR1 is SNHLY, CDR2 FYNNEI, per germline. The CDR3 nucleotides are TGTGCCAGCAGTGAAAGACAGGGGGTTAGTAAAAAACTGTTTTTT. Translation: CASSERQGVSKKLFF.

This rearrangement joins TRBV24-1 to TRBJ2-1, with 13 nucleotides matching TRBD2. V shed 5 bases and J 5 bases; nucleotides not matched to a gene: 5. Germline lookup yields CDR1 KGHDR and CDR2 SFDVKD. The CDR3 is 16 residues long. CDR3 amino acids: CATSGRTSGGHNEQFF. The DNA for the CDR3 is TGTGCCACCAGTGGCCGGACTAGCGGGGGCCACAATGAGCAGTTCTTC.

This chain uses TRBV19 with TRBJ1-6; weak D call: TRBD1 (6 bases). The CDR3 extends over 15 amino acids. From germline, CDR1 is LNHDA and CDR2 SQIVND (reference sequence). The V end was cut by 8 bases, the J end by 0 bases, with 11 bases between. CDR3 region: CASGQMSSYNSPLHF. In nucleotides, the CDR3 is TGTGCCAGTGGACAGATGAGCTCCTATAATTCACCCCTCCACTTT.

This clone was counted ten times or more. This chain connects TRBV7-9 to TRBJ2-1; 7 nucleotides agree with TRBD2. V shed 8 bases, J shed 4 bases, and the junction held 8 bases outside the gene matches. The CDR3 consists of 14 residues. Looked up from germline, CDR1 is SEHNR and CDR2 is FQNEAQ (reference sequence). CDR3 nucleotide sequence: TGTGCCAGCTCCAGACTAGCCATTTACAATGAGCAGTTCTTC. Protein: CASSRLAIYNEQFF.

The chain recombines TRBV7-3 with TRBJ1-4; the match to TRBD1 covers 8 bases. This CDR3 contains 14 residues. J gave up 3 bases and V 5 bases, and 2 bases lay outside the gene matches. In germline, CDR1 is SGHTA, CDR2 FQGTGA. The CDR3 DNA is TGTGCCAGCAGCCGGACAGGGCCTAATGAAAAACTGTTTTTT. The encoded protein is CASSRTGPNEKLFF. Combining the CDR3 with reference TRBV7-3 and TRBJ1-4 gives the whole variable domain GAGVSQTPSNKVTEKGKYVELRCDPISGHTALYWYRQSLGQGPEFLIYFQGTGAADDSGLPNDRFFAVRPEGSVSTLKIQRTERGDSAVYLCASSRTGPNEKLFFGSGTQLSVL.

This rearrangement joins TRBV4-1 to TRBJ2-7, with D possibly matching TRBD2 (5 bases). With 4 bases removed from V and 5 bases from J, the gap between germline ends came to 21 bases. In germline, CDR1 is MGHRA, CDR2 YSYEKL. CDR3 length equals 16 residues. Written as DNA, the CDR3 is TGCGCCAGCAGCCTGCTAGCCCCGCCAGCCGGGGACGAGCAGTACTTC. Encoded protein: CASSLLAPPAGDEQYF.

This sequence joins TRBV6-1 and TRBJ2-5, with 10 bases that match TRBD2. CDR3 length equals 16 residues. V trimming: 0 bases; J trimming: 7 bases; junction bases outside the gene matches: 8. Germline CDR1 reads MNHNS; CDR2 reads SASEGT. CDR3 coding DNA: TGTGCCAGCAGTGAAGCGGCTAGCGGGGGCATACTGACCCAGTACTTC. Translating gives CASSEAASGGILTQYF.

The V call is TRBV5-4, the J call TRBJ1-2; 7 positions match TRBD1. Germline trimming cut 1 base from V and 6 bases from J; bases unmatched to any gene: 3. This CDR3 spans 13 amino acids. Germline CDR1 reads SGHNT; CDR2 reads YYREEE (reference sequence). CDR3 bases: TGTGCCAGCAGCTTGATTACAGGGGATGGCTACACCTTC. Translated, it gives CASSLITGDGYTF.

CDR3 in DNA: TGTGCCAGTAGTATAGGAGGGGGGGGCTCCTACAATGAGCAGTTCTTC. Translated: CASSIGGGGSYNEQFF. The chain recombines TRBV19 with TRBJ2-1, with a tentative D call TRBD2 (7 bases). The CDR3 contains 16 residues. Between the trimmed V and J ends, which lost 1 base and 0 bases, there was a span of 10 bases. Germline assignment: CDR1 LNHDA and CDR2 SQIVND (reference sequence).